Listed below are T cell receptor beta chains from one sample, sequenced in a study of T cell responses to AZD1222 COVID-19 vaccine. Produced via immunoSEQ multiplex PCR; TCRdb's table is partial and in-frame only. In the table there are about 84,000 clones, 70% to 90% of which are singletons. Sequenced material: peripheral blood, taken on day 0 of AZD1222 vaccination. The receptors were sampled from an adult in good health. Each CDR3 is given with its conserved first and last residue. The order of the fields is V gene, D gene, CDR3 protein. A D gene is named only where the DNA matches it firmly.

V gene: TRBV18
D gene: TRBD1
CDR3 protein: CASSLGQGGTEAFF

V gene: TRBV7-9
D gene: TRBD1
CDR3 protein: CASSPQGGPESPLHF

V gene: TRBV5-1
D gene: TRBD2
CDR3 protein: CASSAGTSGRQETQYF

V gene: TRBV10-1
D gene: TRBD1
CDR3 protein: CASSPGTGGFGYTF

V gene: TRBV7-9
D gene: TRBD1
CDR3 protein: CASSPGQGRTEAFF

V gene: TRBV28
D gene: TRBD1
CDR3 protein: CASSSGTGGRNGYTF

V gene: TRBV30
D gene: .
CDR3 protein: CAWTKGGTSYGYTF

V gene: TRBV3-1/TRBV3-2
D gene: TRBD2
CDR3 protein: CASSQEGSGSSYEQYF

V gene: TRBV3-1/TRBV3-2
D gene: .
CDR3 protein: CASSQDPVPTWETQYF

V gene: TRBV30
D gene: .
CDR3 protein: CAWSYRLAGAVNEKLFF

V gene: TRBV18
D gene: .
CDR3 protein: CASSPGQAQYYGYTF

V gene: TRBV5-1
D gene: TRBD2
CDR3 protein: CASSLGAGGATGELFF

V gene: TRBV12-3/TRBV12-4
D gene: .
CDR3 protein: CASRQTDTDTQYF

V gene: TRBV25-1
D gene: .
CDR3 protein: CASSSHTSGTRDGYTF

V gene: TRBV10-3
D gene: .
CDR3 protein: CAISEQGSTEAFF

V gene: TRBV7-8
D gene: .
CDR3 protein: CASSSRALLYNEQFF

V gene: TRBV2
D gene: .
CDR3 protein: CASSEPYEQYF

V gene: TRBV19
D gene: .
CDR3 protein: CASWSLGNTIYF

V gene: TRBV9
D gene: TRBD2
CDR3 protein: CASSLGTSGRWGSSTDTQYF

V gene: TRBV19
D gene: TRBD2
CDR3 protein: CASSMSSGRVYEQFF

V gene: TRBV4-1
D gene: .
CDR3 protein: CASSPISGEQPQHF

V gene: TRBV7-2
D gene: .
CDR3 protein: CASSLILGGYGYTF

V gene: TRBV19
D gene: .
CDR3 protein: CASSMINQPQHF

V gene: TRBV4-2
D gene: TRBD1
CDR3 protein: CASSQEQVRDRNYGYTF

V gene: TRBV7-3
D gene: .
CDR3 protein: CASSSQGYTEAFF

V gene: TRBV10-3
D gene: .
CDR3 protein: CAISDEMNTEAFF

V gene: TRBV6-1
D gene: TRBD1
CDR3 protein: CASSEPGQGIPEAFF

V gene: TRBV12-3/TRBV12-4
D gene: .
CDR3 protein: CASSPRGNQPQHF

V gene: TRBV6-5
D gene: .
CDR3 protein: CASRWSGANQPQHF

V gene: TRBV20-1
D gene: .
CDR3 protein: CSARQVDTQYF

V gene: TRBV7-9
D gene: .
CDR3 protein: CASSLEATVAEAFF

V gene: TRBV5-1
D gene: .
CDR3 protein: CASSDLSGPTNTIYF

V gene: TRBV5-1
D gene: TRBD2
CDR3 protein: CASSLGLAVGETQYF

V gene: TRBV14
D gene: .
CDR3 protein: CASSQVTPVGRYGYTF